A selection of T cell receptor beta chains follows, all from one sample in a study of blood T cell repertoires in COVID-19. The repertoire was sequenced with immunoSEQ multiplex PCR; TCRdb's copy has only in-frame clones and lacks some. This sample carries fewer than 350,000 clones, roughly 90% of them seen once, and the ten largest clones take 6.5% to 8%. Sequenced: peripheral blood. The source is a woman in her twenties or thirties with COVID-19, enrolled during active disease. CDR3s include the opening cysteine and the closing phenylalanine or tryptophan. Fields, in order: V gene, J gene, D gene, clone size, CDR3 DNA, CDR3 protein. D genes are given only for firm matches. Size is stated for part of the rows, as once, few or many counts, or as a class when the clone is expanded.

TRBV3-1/TRBV3-2	TRBJ2-5	TRBD1	-	TGTGCCAGCAGCCAGGGACAGGGAAGAGAGACCCAGTACTTC	CASSQGQGRETQYF
TRBV5-5	TRBJ2-7	-	-	TGTGCCAGCAGCTTGGTAACTAGCTCAACCTACGAGCAGTACTTC	CASSLVTSSTYEQYF
TRBV27	TRBJ2-3	-	-	TGTGCCAGCAGTCGCCTGGGGGGGGCGACAGATACGCAGTATTTT	CASSRLGGATDTQYF
TRBV6-1	TRBJ2-5	-	-	TGTGCCAGCAGTGAAGCGCTCCGAGGTAGCGGAGTCCAAGAGACCCAGTACTTC	CASSEALRGSGVQETQYF
TRBV6-6	TRBJ1-1	-	once	TGTGCCAGCAGGACACACTTGGGTGCTAAGAACACTGAAGCTTTCTTT	CASRTHLGAKNTEAFF
TRBV19	TRBJ1-1	TRBD1	-	TGTGCCAGTAGTATAGGACAGGGCGAAGCTTTCTTT	CASSIGQGEAFF
TRBV5-4	TRBJ1-1	-	-	TGTGCCAGCAGCAGTAGGACAGTTTCGACTGAAGCTTTCTTT	CASSSRTVSTEAFF
TRBV5-1	TRBJ2-1	TRBD2	-	TGCGCCAGCAGCCGGGACTGGACTAGCGCCCCGATCTCCAATGAGCAGTTCTTC	CASSRDWTSAPISNEQFF
TRBV3-1/TRBV3-2	TRBJ2-3	TRBD2	-	TGTGCCAGCAGCCAAGATCAAGCGGGAGGCACAGATACGCAGTATTTT	CASSQDQAGGTDTQYF
TRBV28	TRBJ2-3	TRBD2	-	TGTGCCAGCAGCCCCGGTGGCGGGAGCTGGGATACGCAGTATTTT	CASSPGGGSWDTQYF
TRBV6-4	TRBJ2-2	TRBD2	few	TGTGCCAGCACTAGCGGGGCCACCGGGGAGCTGTTTTTT	CASTSGATGELFF
TRBV9	TRBJ1-6	-	-	TGTGCCAGCAGCGTAGTCGTAGGGGCAAATTCACCCCTCCACTTT	CASSVVVGANSPLHF
TRBV19	TRBJ2-1	-	-	TGTGCCAGTAGCAATCAGGGGTTAGCCCGACTCTCCTACAATGAGCAGTTCTTC	CASSNQGLARLSYNEQFF
TRBV4-3	TRBJ1-6	-	once	TGCGCCAGCAGCCAATCCCCTTCAGGGGCCGGTAGTTCACCCCTCCACTTT	CASSQSPSGAGSSPLHF
TRBV1	TRBJ2-6	-	once	TGCACCAGCAGCCCAAGTGAAGCCGGGGCCAACGTCCTGACTTTC	CTSSPSEAGANVLTF
TRBV6-6	TRBJ1-1	-	-	TGTGCCAGCAGTTATCGGGACACTGAAGCTTTCTTT	CASSYRDTEAFF
TRBV9	TRBJ2-7	TRBD1	-	TGTGCCAGCAGCCGCTTGGGACAGGCGTCTACGGAGCAGTACTTC	CASSRLGQASTEQYF
TRBV7-3	TRBJ2-1	TRBD2	-	TGTGCCAGCAGCTTAGGGGGACTAGCGGGAGGAAGCAATGAGCAGTTCTTC	CASSLGGLAGGSNEQFF
TRBV3-1/TRBV3-2	TRBJ2-7	TRBD2	once	TGTGCCAGCAGCCAAGGGTCTAGCGGTACCTACGAGCAGTACTTC	CASSQGSSGTYEQYF
TRBV13	TRBJ1-2	TRBD1	once	TGTGCCAGCAGCTCGGGACAGAAGACGGGCTACACCTTC	CASSSGQKTGYTF
TRBV9	TRBJ2-3	TRBD2	-	TGTGCCAGCAGCGTCTCCGGGACTAGCGGAGATACGCAGTATTTT	CASSVSGTSGDTQYF
TRBV24-1	TRBJ1-5	-	-	TGTGCCACCAGTGATCGGCAGGTTAATCAGCCCCAGCATTTT	CATSDRQVNQPQHF
TRBV27	TRBJ1-1	-	-	TGTGCCAGCAGCCCTAGGGGGAAGAACACTGAAGCTTTCTTT	CASSPRGKNTEAFF
TRBV19	TRBJ2-4	-	-	TGTGCCAGTAGCTTGAGGGGGAACATTCAGTACTTC	CASSLRGNIQYF
TRBV2	TRBJ1-6	TRBD1	once	TGTGCCAGCAGTGGGGGGACAGGGGGATCACCCCTCCACTTT	CASSGGTGGSPLHF
TRBV7-2	TRBJ1-2	-	few	TGTGCCAGCAGCTTACTGGAGGGCGGCGGCTACACCTTC	CASSLLEGGGYTF
TRBV7-6	TRBJ2-1	TRBD2	-	TGTGCCAGCAGCTTAGGCACAGCGGGGGGGAGGAATGAGCAGTTCTTC	CASSLGTAGGRNEQFF
TRBV29-1	TRBJ2-3	-	-	TGCAGCGTTGCGGGAGAGGGCACAGATACGCAGTATTTT	CSVAGEGTDTQYF
TRBV11-2	TRBJ2-1	-	-	TGTGCCAGCAGCTCAGGGGGGCCGGGGTTCTACAATGAGCAGTTCTTC	CASSSGGPGFYNEQFF
TRBV19	TRBJ1-1	-	-	TGTGCCAGTAGTATGGTCGGGAACACTGAAGCTTTCTTT	CASSMVGNTEAFF
TRBV30	TRBJ1-1	TRBD1	-	TGTGCCTGGAGTACGGGACAGGGGACCACTGAAGCTTTCTTT	CAWSTGQGTTEAFF
TRBV7-9	TRBJ2-7	TRBD2	-	TGTGCCAGCAGCTTAGGACTAGCATACGAGCAGTACTTC	CASSLGLAYEQYF
TRBV5-1	TRBJ2-7	TRBD1	-	TGCGCCAGCAGCTTGGACAGGGGCTACGAGCAGTACTTC	CASSLDRGYEQYF
TRBV4-1	TRBJ1-2	-	-	TGCGCCAGCAGCCAAGTTGGGCAGGACTATGGCTACACCTTC	CASSQVGQDYGYTF